This TCR beta chain was observed in a study of metastatic and nonmetastatic thyroid tumors (dated by TCRdb to the early 2020s). Notes on the research overall: Repertoires from peripheral blood and from tumor or nodule tissue samples of malignant and benign thyroid patients were compared.

None of the patients had been given any treatment before thyroid surgery. Patient clinical samples collected from 2012 to 2018 were retrospectively analysed using T-cell receptor beta sequencing. Relative to germline, V is 2 bases shorter and J is 8 bases shorter, with 18 bases between their ends. CDR1 and CDR2, per the germline V gene, are MNHEY and SVGAGI. The cysteine opens and the phenylalanine closes a CDR3 of 15 amino acids. Of the read, only the CDR3 DNA is kept; its 45 bases are in frame from base 1. This clone was counted ten times or more. There is no known antigen for this receptor. Per-nucleotide qualities are absent, and no much larger clonotype sits a single base away. The study at large found these results: In both blood and tumor samples, TCR beta diversity was reported to be significantly higher in malignant tumors than in benign nodules.

The library was produced with PCR. Sequencing used an Illumina HiSeq 4000. High-throughput sequencing was used to profile the CDR3 region of the TCR beta-chain in every patient. The authors' pipeline ran thus. CDR3 differences across clinicopathological groups were used to build a classifier for discriminating distant-metastatic papillary thyroid cancer patients. To measure repertoire diversity the researchers used the Shannon index, while the Morisita-Horn index served to gauge how similar the tumor and blood repertoires were. TCRdb reprocessing: public reads trimmed at Q25 with fastp, clones called with MiXCR, in-frame beta chains kept. Here the V and J calls rest on TCRdb's processing, not on the authors' analysis. The sample data list around 59,000 clones, and around 15% of these were observed just once. The top ten clonotypes cover roughly a tenth of the sample.

This clonotype was obtained from a male donor with papillary thyroid cancer or a benign thyroid nodule (not recorded which). Some clones in this sample may be carry-over from other donors' samples. The V and J segments used are TRBV6-5 and TRBJ1-2; the D segment could be TRBD1, given 5 matching bases. The sample was blood. The CDR3 reads CASSYHPIRGGGYTF. The DNA reads TGTGCCAGCAGTTACCACCCTATAAGGGGCGGAGGCTACACCTTC.